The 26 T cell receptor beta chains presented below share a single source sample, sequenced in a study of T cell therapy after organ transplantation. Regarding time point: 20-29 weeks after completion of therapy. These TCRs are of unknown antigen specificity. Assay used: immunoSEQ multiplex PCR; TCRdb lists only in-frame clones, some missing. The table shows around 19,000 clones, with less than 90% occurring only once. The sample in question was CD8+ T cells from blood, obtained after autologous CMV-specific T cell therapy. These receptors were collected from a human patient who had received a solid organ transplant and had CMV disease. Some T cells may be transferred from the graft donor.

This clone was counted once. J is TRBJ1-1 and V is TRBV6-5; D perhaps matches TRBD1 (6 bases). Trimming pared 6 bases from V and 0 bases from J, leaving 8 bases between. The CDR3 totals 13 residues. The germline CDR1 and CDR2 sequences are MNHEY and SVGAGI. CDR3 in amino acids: CASSRGLNTEAFF. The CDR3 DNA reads TGTGCCAGCAGCCGGGGGCTGAACACTGAAGCTTTCTTT.

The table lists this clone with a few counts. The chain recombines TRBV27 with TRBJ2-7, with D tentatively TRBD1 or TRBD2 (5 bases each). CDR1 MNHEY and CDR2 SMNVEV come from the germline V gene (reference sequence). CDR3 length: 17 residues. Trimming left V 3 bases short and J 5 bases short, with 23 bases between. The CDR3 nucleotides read TGTGCCAGCAGTTTTGATGGGCCCTGGGGGTCCTCGGACGAGCAGTACTTC. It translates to CASSFDGPWGSSDEQYF.

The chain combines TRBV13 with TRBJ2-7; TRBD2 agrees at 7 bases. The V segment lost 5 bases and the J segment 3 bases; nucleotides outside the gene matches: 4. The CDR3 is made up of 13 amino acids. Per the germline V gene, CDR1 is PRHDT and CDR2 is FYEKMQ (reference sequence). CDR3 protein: CASSPLAHYEQYF. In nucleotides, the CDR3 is TGTGCCAGCAGCCCACTAGCGCACTACGAGCAGTACTTC.

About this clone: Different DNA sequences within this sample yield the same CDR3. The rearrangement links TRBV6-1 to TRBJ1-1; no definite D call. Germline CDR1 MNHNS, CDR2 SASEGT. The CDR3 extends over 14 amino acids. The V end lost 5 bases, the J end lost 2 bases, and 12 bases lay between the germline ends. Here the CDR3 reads CASSPEGFNTEAFF. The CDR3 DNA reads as TGTGCCAGCAGTCCCGAGGGCTTCAACACTGAAGCTTTCTTT.

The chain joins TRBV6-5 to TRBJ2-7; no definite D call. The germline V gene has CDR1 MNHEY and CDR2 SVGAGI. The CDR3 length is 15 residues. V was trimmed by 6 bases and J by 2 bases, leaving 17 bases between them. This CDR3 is CASSQTPDSTYEQYF. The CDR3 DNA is TGTGCCAGCAGCCAAACCCCCGACTCGACCTACGAGCAGTACTTC.

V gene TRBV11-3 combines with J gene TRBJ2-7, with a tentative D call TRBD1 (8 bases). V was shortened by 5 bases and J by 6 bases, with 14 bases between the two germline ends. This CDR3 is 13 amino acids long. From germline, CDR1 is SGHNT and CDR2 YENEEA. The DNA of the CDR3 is TGTGCCAGCAGCGAAACAGGGGGGGCCGAGCAGTACTTC. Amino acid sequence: CASSETGGAEQYF.

In nucleotides, the CDR3 is TGTGCCAGCATTACTCTCAGGACGGGAAACCCGAACACTGAAGCTTTCTTT. As protein: CASITLRTGNPNTEAFF. This chain uses TRBV28 with TRBJ1-1, with no clear D. Germline lookup yields CDR1 MDHEN and CDR2 SYDVKM. This CDR3 is 17 amino acids long. V lost 7 bases and J 1 base, leaving 22 bases between the germline ends.

This chain's CDR3 is CASSSGLYEQYF. CDR3 nucleotide sequence: TGTGCCAGCAGTTCGGGCCTCTACGAGCAGTACTTC. V and J are TRBV6-5 and TRBJ2-7; D is unclear. The CDR3 consists of 12 residues. V lost 4 bases and J lost 3, with 7 bases in between. CDR1 and CDR2 from the germline V gene are MNHEY and SVGAGI.

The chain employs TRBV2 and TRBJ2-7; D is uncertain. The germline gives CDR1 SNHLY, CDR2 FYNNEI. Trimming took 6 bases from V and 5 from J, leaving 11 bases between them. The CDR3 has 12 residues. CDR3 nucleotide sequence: TGTGCCAGCAGGGGTCTCCGGGACGAGCAGTACTTC. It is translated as CASRGLRDEQYF.

The CDR3 protein is CASSVISALDEQYF. The CDR3 DNA reads as TGTGCCAGCAGTGTAATAAGCGCTTTGGACGAGCAGTACTTC. The chain recombines TRBV6-5 with TRBJ2-5, with D unclear. The tail of the sequence fits TRBJ2-7 better, so the J call may be wrong. CDR1 and CDR2 (germline): MNHEY, SVGAGI. The CDR3 runs 14 residues.

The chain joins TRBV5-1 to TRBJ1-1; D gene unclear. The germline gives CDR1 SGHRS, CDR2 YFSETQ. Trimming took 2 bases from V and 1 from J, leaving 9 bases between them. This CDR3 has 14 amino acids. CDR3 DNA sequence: TGCGCCAGCAGCTTAGTTCAGACGAACACTGAAGCTTTCTTT. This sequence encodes CASSLVQTNTEAFF.

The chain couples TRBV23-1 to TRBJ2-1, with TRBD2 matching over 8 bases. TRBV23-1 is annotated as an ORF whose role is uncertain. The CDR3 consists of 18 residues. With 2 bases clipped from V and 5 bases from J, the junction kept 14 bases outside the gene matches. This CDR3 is CASSQLIKTTSEHNEQFF. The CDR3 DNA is TGCGCCAGCAGTCAACTCATTAAAACGACTAGCGAGCACAATGAGCAGTTCTTC.

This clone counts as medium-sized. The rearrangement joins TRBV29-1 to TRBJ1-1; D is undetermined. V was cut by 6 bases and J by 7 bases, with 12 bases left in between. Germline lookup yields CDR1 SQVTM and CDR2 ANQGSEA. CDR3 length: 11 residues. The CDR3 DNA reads TGCAGCGTGGCAGAAACTTTTGAAGCTTTCTTT. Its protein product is CSVAETFEAFF.

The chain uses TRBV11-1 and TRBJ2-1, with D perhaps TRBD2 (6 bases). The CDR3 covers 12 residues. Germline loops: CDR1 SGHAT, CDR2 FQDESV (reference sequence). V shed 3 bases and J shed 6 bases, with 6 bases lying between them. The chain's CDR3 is CASSFGGNEQFF. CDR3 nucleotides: TGTGCCAGCAGCTTCGGGGGCAATGAGCAGTTCTTC. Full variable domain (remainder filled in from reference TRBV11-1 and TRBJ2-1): EAEVAQSPRYKITEKSQAVAFWCDPISGHATLYWYRQILGQGPELLVQFQDESVVDDSQLPKDRFSAERLKGVDSTLKIQPAELGDSAMYLCASSFGGNEQFFGPGTRLTVL.

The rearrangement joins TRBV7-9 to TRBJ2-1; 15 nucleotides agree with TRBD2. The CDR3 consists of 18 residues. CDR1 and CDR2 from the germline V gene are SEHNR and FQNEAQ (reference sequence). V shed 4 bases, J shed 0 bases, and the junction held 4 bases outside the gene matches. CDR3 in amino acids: CASSYRTSGRVSYNEQFF. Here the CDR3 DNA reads TGTGCCAGCAGCTATAGGACTAGCGGGAGGGTCTCCTACAATGAGCAGTTCTTC.

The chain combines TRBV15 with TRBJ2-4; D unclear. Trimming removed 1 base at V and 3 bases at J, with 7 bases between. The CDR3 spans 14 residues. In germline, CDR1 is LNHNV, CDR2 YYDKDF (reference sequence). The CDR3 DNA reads TGTGCCACCAGCAGAGTACTCCTCAAAAACATTCAGTACTTC. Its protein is CATSRVLLKNIQYF.

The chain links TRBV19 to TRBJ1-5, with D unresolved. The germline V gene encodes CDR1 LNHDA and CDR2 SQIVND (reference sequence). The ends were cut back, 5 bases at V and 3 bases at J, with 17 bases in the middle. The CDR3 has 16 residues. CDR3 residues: CASSLRISLVNQPQHF. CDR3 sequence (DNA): TGTGCCAGTAGTCTCAGGATTTCCCTTGTCAATCAGCCCCAGCATTTT. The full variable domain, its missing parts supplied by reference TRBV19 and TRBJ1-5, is DGGITQSPKYLFRKEGQNVTLSCEQNLNHDAMYWYRQDPGQGLRLIYYSQIVNDFQKGDIAEGYSVSREKKESFPLTVTSAQKNPTAFYLCASSLRISLVNQPQHFGDGTRLSIL.

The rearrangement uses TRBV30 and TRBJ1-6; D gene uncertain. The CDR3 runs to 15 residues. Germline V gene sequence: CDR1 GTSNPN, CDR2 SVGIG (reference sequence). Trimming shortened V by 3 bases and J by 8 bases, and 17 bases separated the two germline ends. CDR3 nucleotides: TGTGCCTGGAGCGCGGGCCCCACCGGGCATTCACCCCTCCACTTT. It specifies CAWSAGPTGHSPLHF.

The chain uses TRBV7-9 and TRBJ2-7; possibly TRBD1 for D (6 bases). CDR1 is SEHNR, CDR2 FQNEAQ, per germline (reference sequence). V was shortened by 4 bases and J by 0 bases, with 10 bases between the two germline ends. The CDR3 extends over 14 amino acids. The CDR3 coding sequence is TGTGCCAGCAGCTCCGACAGGAGCTCCTACGAGCAGTACTTC. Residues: CASSSDRSSYEQYF.

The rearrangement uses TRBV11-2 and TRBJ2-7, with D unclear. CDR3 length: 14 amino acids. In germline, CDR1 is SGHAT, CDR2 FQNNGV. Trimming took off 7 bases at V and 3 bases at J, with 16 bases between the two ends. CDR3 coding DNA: TGTGCCAGCAACCCAGTTTCGGGTGGCTACGAGCAGTACTTC. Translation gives CASNPVSGGYEQYF.

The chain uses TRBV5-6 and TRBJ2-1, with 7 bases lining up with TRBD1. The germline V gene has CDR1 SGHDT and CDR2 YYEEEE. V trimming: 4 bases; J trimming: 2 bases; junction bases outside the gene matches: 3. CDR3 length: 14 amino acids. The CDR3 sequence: CASSPGTAYNEQFF. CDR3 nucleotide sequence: TGTGCCAGCAGCCCCGGGACAGCCTACAATGAGCAGTTCTTC.

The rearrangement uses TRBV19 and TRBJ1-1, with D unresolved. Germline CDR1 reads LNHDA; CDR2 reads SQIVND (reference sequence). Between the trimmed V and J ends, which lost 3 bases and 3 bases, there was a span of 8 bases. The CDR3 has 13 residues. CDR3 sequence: CASSIFTDTEAFF. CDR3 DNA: TGTGCCAGTAGTATCTTTACAGACACTGAAGCTTTCTTT.

The CDR3 is CSVARTKPQHF. The CDR3 DNA follows: TGCAGCGTTGCTAGGACAAAACCCCAGCATTTT. The chain uses TRBV29-1 and TRBJ1-5, with TRBD1 as a possible D gene (5 bases). The germline V and J ends were trimmed by 4 bases and 10 bases, with 11 bases remaining between them. In germline, CDR1 is SQVTM, CDR2 ANQGSEA. The CDR3 is 11 amino acids.

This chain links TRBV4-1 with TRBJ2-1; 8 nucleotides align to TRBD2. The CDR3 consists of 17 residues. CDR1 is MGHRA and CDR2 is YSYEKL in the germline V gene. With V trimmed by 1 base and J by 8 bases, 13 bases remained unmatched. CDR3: CASSQASKTGGSDEQFF. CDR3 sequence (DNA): TGCGCCAGCAGCCAAGCATCTAAGACGGGGGGGTCAGATGAGCAGTTCTTC.

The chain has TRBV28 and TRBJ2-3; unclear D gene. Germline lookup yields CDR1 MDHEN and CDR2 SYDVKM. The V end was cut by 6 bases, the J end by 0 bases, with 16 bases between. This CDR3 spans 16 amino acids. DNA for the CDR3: TGTGCCAGCAGCTCACATCTAGACCTCAGCACAGATACGCAGTATTTT. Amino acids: CASSSHLDLSTDTQYF.

In nucleotides, the CDR3 is TGTGCCAGCAGCGCTTGGACTAGCGGGAGCAATGAGCAGTTCTTC. As protein: CASSAWTSGSNEQFF. The chain uses TRBV9 and TRBJ2-1, with 13 bases aligning to TRBD2. Per germline, CDR1 SGDLS and CDR2 YYNGEE. Trimming at V came to 3 bases and at J to 6 bases, leaving 3 bases not matched to a gene. The CDR3 is 15 residues long.